Included here is one T cell receptor (beta chain) sequence, with context. Its antigen target is currently unknown. No per-base quality is available; no much larger clone lies one base away. This sample was included in a study of technical replicates of blood from a handful of donors (dated by TCRdb to about 2017). V is pruned by 4 bases and J by 2 bases, leaving 3 bases of the junction without a gene match. Its CDR3 holds 14 amino acids, cysteine through phenylalanine. The retained sequence is limited to the CDR3, 42 bases, with the frame set at the first base. The germline V gene (reference sequence) sets CDR1 to SEHNR and CDR2 to FQNEAQ. The protocol used for the library was the immunoSEQ multiplex PCR assay. Held by TCRdb, this immuneACCESS table contains in-frame sequences only and omits some clones. Under half of the omission traces to an unresolved V gene where checked; the cause of the rest is unknown. The sample data list approximately 75,000 clones, and 95% to 98% of these were observed just once. Together, the top ten hold 0.29% of the sample.

The chain employs TRBV7-9 and TRBJ2-7, and 9 junctional nucleotides match TRBD2. The sequencing input was T cells isolated from PBMCs. This sequence originates from a human donor in good health. This receptor has the CDR3 CASSSSGTAYEQYF. The nucleotides read TGTGCCAGCAGCTCTAGCGGGACTGCCTACGAGCAGTACTTC.